The entry below describes one TCR beta chain. Its cognate antigen has yet to be identified. One base away there is no much larger clone; base qualities are not given. In the paper's terms, the time point label means: about 28 days (+/-7) after the second vaccine dose. Because spike-specific TCR depth and breadth did not differ between the two schedules, AZD1222 recipients who got a second dose at roughly 4 weeks were pooled with those who got a second dose at roughly 12 weeks. Vaccinee samples were obtained from the UK trials COV001 and COV002, which included a single-blind randomized controlled phase 2/3 trial of AZD1222 (ChAdOx1 nCoV-19) in healthy adults. Trial participant PBMC samples were collected at day 0 and day 28 after the second dose for TCRbeta chain sequencing. Reading from cysteine to phenylalanine, the CDR3 counts 14 amino acids. Only the CDR3 DNA stays, 42 bases, in frame from base 1. V is trimmed back by 9 bases and J by 2 bases, and the junction contains 9 bases that no gene match accounts for. The germline V gene (reference sequence) yields MNHEY for CDR1 and SMNVEV for CDR2.

The CDR3 regions of human TCRbeta chains were analyzed by immunosequencing. Regarding the original processing steps: TCRs in the repertoires were matched against a reference library of SARS-CoV-2-specific TCRs that had been generated with the MIRA antigen-specificity platform. Breadth was defined as the fraction of unique TCRs that were SARS-CoV-2-associated, and depth was defined as the fraction of total T cells that were SARS-CoV-2-associated. Using the MIRA data, each spike-specific TCR was mapped to the spike region that the TCR reacts to and placed in a CD4 or CD8 class. Log10-transformed breadth and depth values were compared by one-way ANOVA with Sidak's multiple comparisons tests. This is the immuneACCESS table as TCRdb keeps it, with only in-frame sequences that have V and J called. A part of the clones is gone; compared with another copy, unresolved V genes explain less than half, and the rest is unexplained. That table is the source of V, J and clone size, and D and trimming were worked out from the DNA. For this sample the table gives about 150,000 clones, of which approximately 87% were detected only once. Roughly a tenth of the sample is held by the ten biggest clonotypes.

This sample was taken from a study of T cell responses to AZD1222 COVID-19 vaccine listed by TCRdb under 2021. Background for the entire study: TCR sequencing was performed for fewer than 250 trial participants, of whom approximately 200 were given two doses of AZD1222 and around 25 were given two doses of MenACWY control vaccine. Trial participants were enrolled by age into 18-55, 56-69 and 70-plus year subgroups, with approximately 160, 26 and 62 TCR-sequenced participants respectively. Overall results and qualifications from the work: Spike-specific TCR breadth and depth rose significantly after two AZD1222 doses compared with day 0 and with MenACWY recipients. Because no day 14 peak-response samples were available, repertoires were characterized only after the peak T cell response. CD4 TCRs associated with the vaccine covered the entire spike protein, and the dominant responses were in regions 160-218 and 743-854. Nearly half of unique spike-specific TCRs reportedly recognized epitopes outside regions mutated in the B.1.351 and B.1.1.7 variants. Only a handful of AZD1222 recipients were SARS-CoV-2 seropositive at baseline, limiting conclusions about previously exposed vaccinees. Most participants were white British and females outnumbered males, and the authors suggested that clonal diversity may have been underestimated. The 56-69-year group was small, and its depth increase did not reach significance, likely because of low power.

The TCR sequence derives from an adult who received the AZD1222 COVID-19 vaccine. The rearranged chain carries TRBV27 and TRBJ1-2; 7 of the junction bases match TRBD1. The sequencing used peripheral blood, collected 28 days after the second AZD1222 dose. The CDR3 loop reads CASKIRQGNYGYTF. The sequenced DNA is TGTGCCAGTAAGATCCGACAGGGAAACTATGGCTACACCTTC.